The TCR beta chain described here comes from a study of cytomegalovirus exposure and HLA in healthy donors. Vbeta (60) and Jbeta (13) primers were used in the PCR. Method: immunoSEQ multiplex PCR; TCRdb's copy keeps in-frame clones and lacks some. The sample contains approximately 160,000 clones, roughly two thirds of which appear only once. This clonotype was obtained from a woman aged 40 to 55 in good health and CMV-seropositive. The sequencing input was PBMCs.

In DNA form, the CDR3 reads TGCGCCAGCAGTGGGTGGCGGGAGGGCGCGATCGAGCAGTACTTC. It codes for CASSGWREGAIEQYF. The chain recombines TRBV10-2 with TRBJ2-5; 9 positions match TRBD2. The J call may be mistaken, given a closer DNA end match to TRBJ2-7. This CDR3 is 15 amino acids long. Germline CDR1 reads WSHSY; CDR2 reads SAAADI.